This TCR beta chain was observed in a study of long-term antiretroviral therapy in people with HIV. Looked up from germline, CDR1 is MGHRA and CDR2 is YSYEKL. Trimming left V 1 base short and J 0 bases short, with 10 bases between. The CDR3 has 17 residues. Runs used v3.0 of the immunoSEQ assay and were done at survey level. Libraries were prepared by immunoSEQ multiplex PCR; TCRdb keeps only in-frame clonotypes and omits some of them. The repertoire includes fewer than 40,000 clones, 80% to 90% of them detected once, and 3.5% to 4.5% sits in the top ten. The chain employs TRBV4-1 and TRBJ2-6; no firm D call. This receptor was obtained from a woman aged 45-59 years with HIV. The sequencing here drew on unsorted PBMCs, taken 1.2 years after starting antiretroviral therapy. Written as DNA, the CDR3 is TGCGCCAGCAGCCAAGGAGACCGAAACTCTGGGGCCAACGTCCTGACTTTC. Amino acids: CASSQGDRNSGANVLTF.